These T cell receptor beta chains were read from a single sample in a study of vaccination and CD4 T cells after COVID-19. TCRdb fed the PCR reads into MiXCR, producing one record per CDR3 protein. The data contain around 25,000 distinct CDR3 sequences, roughly 53% of them singletons. No cognate antigen is known for these TCRs. The specimen was CD4+ T cells from blood, cultured in vitro. Receptors originate from a human donor who had recovered from COVID-19. CDR3s include the opening cysteine and the closing phenylalanine or tryptophan. Each record gives: D gene, clone size, V gene, J gene, CDR3 DNA, CDR3 protein. The D gene is left open where the match is weak. The listing skips clone size in some rows; elsewhere it reads once, few, many or a size class.

.	.	TRBV11-2	TRBJ2-3	TGTGCCAGCAGCTTAGATTTGGGAGATACGCAGTATTTT	CASSLDLGDTQYF
.	.	TRBV7-9	TRBJ1-5	TGTGCCAGCAGCTTTTCCGGCAATCAGCCCCAGCATTTT	CASSFSGNQPQHF
.	few	TRBV20-1	TRBJ1-6	TGCAGTGCTAGAGACGCCGGGACGGGAATAAGGGTCCTCCACTTT	CSARDAGTGIRVLHF
.	.	TRBV28	TRBJ2-1	TGTGCCAGCAGCATTAATTACAATGAGCAGTTCTTC	CASSINYNEQFF
.	.	TRBV24-1	TRBJ2-3	TGTGCCACCAGTCAACCGTCTCTCCGTAGCGGCACAGATACGCAGTATTTT	CATSQPSLRSGTDTQYF
.	few	TRBV21-1	TRBJ2-5	TGTGCCAGCAGCAGGGGACTATACCAAGAGACCCAGTACTTC	CASSRGLYQETQYF
.	.	TRBV29-1	TRBJ1-5	TGCAGCGTTGCTGGGGACGGTAATCAGCCCCAGCATTTT	CSVAGDGNQPQHF
TRBD2	.	TRBV20-1	TRBJ2-3	TGCAGTGCTCCCTCCCCGGCTAGCGGGAGAGGAGATACGCAGTATTTT	CSAPSPASGRGDTQYF
.	.	TRBV6-2/TRBV6-3	TRBJ1-5	TGTGCCAGCAGTTCGAGGACAGACCTAACGCCCCAGCATTTT	CASSSRTDLTPQHF
TRBD2	.	TRBV20-1	TRBJ2-5	TGCAGTGCGCCCACCCAGTCCGGGACTAGCGGCTTTGAGACCCAGTACTTC	CSAPTQSGTSGFETQYF
.	few	TRBV20-1	TRBJ2-5	TGCAGTGCTAGAGATCACGGGACCCTCGAGAAAGAGACCCAGTACTTC	CSARDHGTLEKETQYF
.	.	TRBV12-3/TRBV12-4	TRBJ1-2	TGTGCCAGCAGTTTTGCGATGAGAGGCTACACCTTC	CASSFAMRGYTF
TRBD1	.	TRBV19	TRBJ2-7	TGTGCCAGTAGTAGGCAGGGGGACGAGCAGTACTTC	CASSRQGDEQYF
.	.	TRBV15	TRBJ2-7	TGTGCCACCAGCCCGTCTCGGGCCACCTACGAGCAGTACTTC	CATSPSRATYEQYF
.	.	TRBV20-1	TRBJ2-1	TGCAGTGCTAGAGAGCAGGGATTTGGGAATGAGCAGTTCTTC	CSAREQGFGNEQFF
TRBD1	.	TRBV6-1	TRBJ2-2	TGTGCCAGCATCCCCCCAGGGGGCGGGGAGCTGTTTTTT	CASIPPGGGELFF
.	.	TRBV11-3	TRBJ1-3	TGTGCCAGCAGCCCCAGTCGCGGAAACACCATATATTTT	CASSPSRGNTIYF
TRBD2	.	TRBV7-2	TRBJ2-7	TGTGCCAGCAGCTTAAGTGAAGCGGGGTTGGCGTGGCAGTACTTC	CASSLSEAGLAWQYF
TRBD1	.	TRBV7-9	TRBJ1-1	TGTGCCAGCAGCGGGACAGGGGGGACTGAAGCTTTCTTT	CASSGTGGTEAFF
TRBD2	.	TRBV20-1	TRBJ2-3	TGCAGTGCCGGGAGGGGGGCCACAGATACGCAGTATTTT	CSAGRGATDTQYF
TRBD2	.	TRBV6-1	TRBJ2-5	TGTGCCAGCCGGTCCCTAGCGGGGGGCGGGGAGACCCAGTACTTC	CASRSLAGGGETQYF
.	few	TRBV7-6	TRBJ2-3	TGTGCCAGCAGCCCCGGGCTAGGGCGCACAGATACGCAGTATTTT	CASSPGLGRTDTQYF
TRBD1	.	TRBV2	TRBJ2-7	TGTGCCAGCCGGGACAGAATTAGGGACGAGCAGTACTTC	CASRDRIRDEQYF
.	.	TRBV6-1	TRBJ2-1	TGTGCCAGCAGGACTTCGGTCGAGCAGTTCTTC	CASRTSVEQFF
.	few	TRBV12-3/TRBV12-4	TRBJ2-1	TGTGCCAGCAGTTTAATCCGGGGCATCGAGCAGTTCTTC	CASSLIRGIEQFF
.	once	TRBV30	TRBJ1-2	TGTGCCTGGAAGACAGTCTATGGCTACACCTTC	CAWKTVYGYTF
.	.	TRBV5-4	TRBJ2-3	TGTGCCAGCAGACCGGGGTCTACCACAGATACGCAGTATTTT	CASRPGSTTDTQYF
.	.	TRBV2	TRBJ1-2	TGTGCCAGCAGGGGGGTCAACTATGGCTACACCTTC	CASRGVNYGYTF
.	.	TRBV20-1	TRBJ1-2	TGCAGTGCTAGGGGCCGGGGGGCGGGATATGGCTACACCTTC	CSARGRGAGYGYTF
TRBD2	.	TRBV19	TRBJ2-1	TGTGCCAGTAGTCTCCGGACTAGCGGGAACAATGAGCAGTTCTTC	CASSLRTSGNNEQFF
.	few	TRBV7-2	TRBJ1-1	TGTGCCAGCAGCTTGGAGAGTCGAACTGAAGCTTTCTTT	CASSLESRTEAFF
TRBD2	.	TRBV5-4	TRBJ2-2	TGTGCCAGCAGCTTGAAGGGGCGGAGCGGGAGAGGCGGGGAGCTGTTTTTT	CASSLKGRSGRGGELFF
TRBD1	few	TRBV7-3	TRBJ1-2	TGTGCCAGCAGGTTAAACGACAGGGGGCACGGCTACACCTTC	CASRLNDRGHGYTF
TRBD1	.	TRBV19	TRBJ2-3	TGTGCCAGCCGGGACAGGGGGACAGATACGCAGTATTTT	CASRDRGTDTQYF
.	.	TRBV2	TRBJ2-3	TGTGCCAGCAGTGGGGCCACAGATACGCAGTATTTT	CASSGATDTQYF
.	few	TRBV4-1	TRBJ1-2	TGCGCCAGCAGTAACCCGTCTAACTATGGCTACACCTTC	CASSNPSNYGYTF
TRBD2	.	TRBV9	TRBJ2-5	TGTGCCAGCAGCGTAGAGGGGAGGGCCCAGACCCAGTACTTC	CASSVEGRAQTQYF
.	once	TRBV6-5	TRBJ1-3	TGTGCCAGCAGTTACACAGTATCATCCTCTGGAAACACCATATATTTT	CASSYTVSSSGNTIYF
TRBD1	.	TRBV27	TRBJ2-1	TGTGCCAGCAGCTTCCTACAGGGGTGGAGTGAGCAGTTCTTC	CASSFLQGWSEQFF
.	.	TRBV20-1	TRBJ1-1	TGCAGTGCGGCCAGAGCGAACACTGAAGCTTTCTTT	CSAARANTEAFF
TRBD2	once	TRBV20-1	TRBJ2-1	TGCAGTGCTGCCCGACTAGCGGGAGGGCCTAGGAATGAGCAGTTCTTC	CSAARLAGGPRNEQFF
.	.	TRBV11-2	TRBJ1-5	TGTGCCAGTTCAGGGACCAATCAGCCCCAGCATTTT	CASSGTNQPQHF
.	few	TRBV5-1	TRBJ1-2	TGCGCCAGCAGCTTGGACGGGGCTCCCGTGGTCGGCTACACCTTC	CASSLDGAPVVGYTF
.	.	TRBV19	TRBJ1-1	TGTGCCAGTAGACCAAGATGGGGAACTGAAGCTTTCTTT	CASRPRWGTEAFF
.	few	TRBV7-9	TRBJ2-7	TGTGCCAGCAGCCTCACAGGGTACGAGCAGTACTTC	CASSLTGYEQYF
TRBD2	once	TRBV11-2	TRBJ2-5	TGTGCCAGCACCCAGCGGGCTAGCGGGAGGGGGGAGACCCAGTACTTC	CASTQRASGRGETQYF
.	.	TRBV5-1	TRBJ1-6	TGCGCCAGCAGCTTGGGTCGGACGGAGAATTCACCCCTCCACTTT	CASSLGRTENSPLHF
TRBD1	few	TRBV6-2/TRBV6-3	TRBJ1-6	TGTGCCAGCAGTTACGCAACAGGGGGCTTATATAATTCACCCCTCCACTTT	CASSYATGGLYNSPLHF
TRBD2	.	TRBV20-1	TRBJ2-1	TGCAGTGCTAGCAGCGGTAGCGGGAGGTACACTTACAATGAGCAGTTCTTC	CSASSGSGRYTYNEQFF
TRBD2	.	TRBV7-2	TRBJ2-7	TGTGCCAGCAGCTTACTAGCGGGGGGGCGCGAGCAGTACTTC	CASSLLAGGREQYF
.	.	TRBV2	TRBJ2-7	TGTGCCAGCAAGCCACAGACCTCCTACGAGCAGTACTTC	CASKPQTSYEQYF
.	.	TRBV7-8	TRBJ1-1	TGTGCCAGCAGCGCGCCCGGGACACCGACCACTGAAGCTTTCTTT	CASSAPGTPTTEAFF
.	.	TRBV7-2	TRBJ2-5	TGTGCCAGCAGTGGGACGTTACAAGAGACCCAGTACTTC	CASSGTLQETQYF
.	.	TRBV7-2	TRBJ2-7	TGTGCCAGCAGCTTAAGAGAGGCGGGCTACGAGCAGTACTTC	CASSLREAGYEQYF
.	.	TRBV12-3/TRBV12-4	TRBJ1-1	TGTGCCAGCAGTTTGCCAGGGCGGTGGGCTGAAGCTTTCTTT	CASSLPGRWAEAFF